This T cell receptor beta chain was recorded in a study of cytomegalovirus exposure and HLA in healthy donors. At the level of the study: Previous work identified roughly 120 million unique TCR beta sequences from about 179 million T cells.

In this sample, this clone turned up once. Its antigen is still unknown. General observations from the study: It was taken for granted in presence/absence analyses that sequencing depth across donors was roughly uniform. Per a prior analysis, the majority of TCR beta V segments were productive roughly 87% or roughly 30% of the time. Apparent HLA restriction characterized most CMV-associated TCR beta chains in a later analysis.

The PCR used 60 Vbeta and 13 Jbeta primers. The data were produced by immunoSEQ multiplex PCR, yet TCRdb's version contains in-frame clones alone and is incomplete. The table lists 150,000 to 250,000 clones, roughly four fifths of them singletons. Losses at the gene ends were 7 bases for V and 4 bases for J; bases not matched to a gene: 11. This CDR3 has 15 amino acids. Germline V gene sequence: CDR1 MNHEY, CDR2 SMNVEV (reference sequence). Specimen: PBMCs. The receptor comes from a man younger than 40 in good health and CMV-seronegative. V usage is TRBV27 and J usage is TRBJ2-3; 7 bases fit TRBD1. In DNA, the CDR3 is TGTGCCAGCAAACTTAGGGATCAGGGGGCAGATACGCAGTATTTT. Protein product: CASKLRDQGADTQYF.